One T cell receptor (beta chain) is described in this entry. Its target is unknown. These data belong to a study of cytomegalovirus exposure and HLA in healthy donors. Study as a whole: A prior analysis found 117 million unique TCR beta sequences from approximately 200 million T cells. General observations from the study: With further analysis later on, most CMV-associated TCR beta chains appeared HLA-restricted.

PCR was performed using 60 Vbeta and 13 Jbeta primers. Libraries were prepared by immunoSEQ multiplex PCR; TCRdb keeps only in-frame clonotypes and omits some of them. The table has 150,000 to 200,000 clones, roughly 85% seen once. In germline, CDR1 is LGHNA, CDR2 YNFKEQ. The ends were cut back, 0 bases at V and 1 base at J, with 4 bases in the middle. The CDR3 is made up of 14 amino acids. Source material: PBMCs. J is TRBJ2-1 and V is TRBV4-2; D is undetermined. The TCR originated in a woman under 40 in good health and CMV-seropositive. The DNA for the CDR3 is TGTGCCAGCAGCCAAGATCAGTCCTACAATGAGCAGTTCTTC. This sequence encodes CASSQDQSYNEQFF.